This passage covers 30 T cell receptor beta chains from one sample sequenced in a study of T cell repertoires in cytomegalovirus infection. TCRdb re-called the reads with MiXCR, one entry per CDR3 protein. The sample shows roughly 46,000 distinct CDR3 sequences, approximately 20% of them seen only once. These TCRs' antigens remain unknown. The specimen was CD8+ T cells from cultured PBMCs, collected from culture after CMV antigen stimulation. Receptors were obtained from a human donor in good health (CMV status not recorded). Some clones in this sample may be carry-over from other donors' samples.

The J gene is TRBJ2-7, the V gene TRBV6-4, with no clear D. V lost 7 bases, J lost 0 bases, and 10 bases lay in between. The CDR3 contains 13 residues. Germline V CDR1 and CDR2: MRHNA, SNTAGT. In nucleotides, the CDR3 is TGTGCCAGCACCTCGGCTGGCTCCTACGAGCAGTACTTC. This encodes CASTSAGSYEQYF.

This clonotype was recorded a few times. The rearrangement links TRBV10-1 to TRBJ2-3; D is ambiguous. The CDR3 consists of 13 residues. Germline V gene sequence: CDR1 WNHNN, CDR2 SYGVQD (reference sequence). Trimming pared 1 base from V and 3 bases from J, leaving 5 bases between. This CDR3 is CASSEFGTDTQYF. In DNA, the CDR3 is TGCGCCAGCAGTGAGTTTGGGACAGATACGCAGTATTTT.

This clonotype was counted at least ten times. This chain joins TRBV7-9 and TRBJ2-7, with D perhaps given as TRBD1 or TRBD2 (6 bases each). The V end was cut by 5 bases, the J end by 5 bases, with 19 bases between. This CDR3 spans 15 amino acids. Looked up from germline, CDR1 is SEHNR and CDR2 is FQNEAQ (reference sequence). CDR3 sequence reads: CASSPPFGGLNEQYF. In DNA form, the CDR3 reads TGTGCCAGCAGCCCCCCTTTCGGGGGCCTGAACGAGCAGTACTTC.

As concerns this clonotype: A clone one base away is much larger, so this may be a read error. The J gene is TRBJ1-1, the V gene TRBV7-3, with a tentative D call TRBD1 (5 bases). With 7 bases removed from V and 2 bases from J, the gap between germline ends came to 14 bases. Germline loops: CDR1 SGHTA, CDR2 FQGTGA. There are 14 residues in the CDR3. DNA of the CDR3: TGTGCCAGCACTCCGGGGCACTACAACACTGAAGCTTTCTTT. It yields the protein CASTPGHYNTEAFF. The full variable domain, its missing parts supplied by reference TRBV7-3 and TRBJ1-1, is GAGVSQTPSNKVTEKGKYVELRCDPISGHTALYWYRQSLGQGPEFLIYFQGTGAADDSGLPNDRFFAVRPEGSVSTLKIQRTERGDSAVYLCASTPGHYNTEAFFGQGTRLTVV.

This clonotype was seen at least ten times. The chain carries TRBV12-3 or TRBV12-4 and TRBJ2-7, with D uncertain. V lost 1 base to trimming and J lost 1 base, with 11 bases between them. The CDR3 has 15 residues. The CDR3: CASSLGSRSSYEQYF. DNA of the CDR3: TGTGCCAGCAGTTTAGGGTCCAGGTCTTCCTACGAGCAGTACTTC.

This clonotype was observed a handful of times. CDR3 region: CATAPGIRIYEQYF. The CDR3 bases are TGTGCCACCGCTCCCGGGATTCGAATCTACGAGCAGTACTTC. The chain employs TRBV27 and TRBJ2-7; D is perhaps TRBD2 (5 bases). V lost 10 bases, J lost 3 bases, and 19 bases lay in between. Germline CDR1 is MNHEY and CDR2 is SMNVEV (reference sequence). The CDR3 length is 14 residues.

With respect to this clonotype: With a much larger clone just one base away, this may be a read error. The V call is TRBV7-8, the J call TRBJ2-5; 9 bases line up with TRBD2. The CDR3 has 16 residues. The germline V gene has CDR1 SGHVS and CDR2 FQNEAQ. The CDR3 DNA reads as TGTGTCAGCAGCTCTTTCCCTAGCGGGGTAGGAGAGACCCAGTACTTC. Its protein is CVSSSFPSGVGETQYF.

This chain joins TRBV6-6 and TRBJ1-4; 7 positions match TRBD1. J was trimmed by 8 bases and V by 11 bases; bases with no gene match: 8. Germline V CDR1 and CDR2: MNHNY, SVGAGI (reference sequence). The CDR3 runs to 12 residues. The CDR3: CAVQGVGEKLFF. The CDR3 region has the DNA TGTGCCGTCCAGGGGGTTGGGGAAAAACTGTTTTTT.

DNA for the CDR3: TGTGCCAGCAGTCAACAGGGCCACTATGGCTACACCTTC. The encoded protein is CASSQQGHYGYTF. The rearrangement joins TRBV25-1 to TRBJ1-2, with D perhaps TRBD1 (6 bases). This CDR3 is built from 13 residues. V was cut by 5 bases and J by 3 bases, with 10 bases left in between. Germline CDR1 reads MGHDK; CDR2 reads SYGVNS.

This clonotype was counted many times. The J gene is TRBJ2-1, the V gene TRBV3-1, with D possibly matching TRBD2 (5 bases). CDR1 is LGHDT, CDR2 YNNKEL, per germline (reference sequence). There are 13 residues in the CDR3. V was trimmed by 1 base and J by 15 bases, leaving 16 bases between them. CDR3 nucleotides: TGTGCCAGCAGCCAAGTGGAACGAGGACTTGTGTTCTTC. It yields the protein CASSQVERGLVFF.

This clonotype has a handful of counts. V is TRBV20-1 and J is TRBJ2-7; 9 bases match TRBD1. CDR1 is DFQATT, CDR2 SNEGSKA, per germline (reference sequence). This CDR3 region has 13 residues. V lost 7 bases, J lost 3 bases, and 7 bases stayed unmatched. The CDR3 spells CSGRDRAGYEQYF. CDR3 nucleotide sequence: TGCAGTGGAAGGGACAGGGCGGGCTACGAGCAGTACTTC.

J is TRBJ1-1 and V is TRBV7-3; 7 nucleotides align to TRBD1. This CDR3 spans 13 amino acids. V was pared by 6 bases and J by 3 bases, with 4 bases of the junction left unmatched. Germline loops: CDR1 SGHTA, CDR2 FQGTGA. Written as DNA, the CDR3 is TGTGCCAGCAGTCAGGGGGGAGACACTGAAGCTTTCTTT. Protein product: CASSQGGDTEAFF.

This clonotype occurred many times. The chain links TRBV7-9 to TRBJ2-1; D is possibly TRBD2 (6 bases). CDR1 SEHNR and CDR2 FQNEAQ come from the germline V gene (reference sequence). The CDR3 extends over 16 amino acids. Trimming took off 7 bases at V and 0 bases at J, with 16 bases between the two ends. CDR3 nucleotide sequence: TGTGCCAGCACCGGGTCTGGGGGGAGCTCCTACAATGAGCAGTTCTTC. Its translation is CASTGSGGSSYNEQFF. Full variable domain (missing parts from reference TRBV7-9 and TRBJ2-1): DTGVSQNPRHKITKRGQNVTFRCDPISEHNRLYWYRQTLGQGPEFLTYFQNEAQLEKSRLLSDRFSAERPKGSFSTLEIQRTEQGDSAMYLCASTGSGGSSYNEQFFGPGTRLTVL.

This clonotype was counted ten times or more. The chain uses TRBV7-8 and TRBJ1-1; D call uncertain. The V end was cut by 8 bases, the J end by 1 base, with 11 bases between. The CDR3 extends over 13 amino acids. Germline loops: CDR1 SGHVS, CDR2 FQNEAQ. CDR3 residues: CASRPQSNTEAFF. CDR3 in DNA: TGTGCCAGCCGTCCGCAGTCGAACACTGAAGCTTTCTTT. The full variable domain, its missing parts supplied by reference TRBV7-8 and TRBJ1-1, is GAGVSQSPRYKVAKRGQDVALRCDPISGHVSLFWYQQALGQGPEFLTYFQNEAQLDKSGLPSDRFFAERPEGSVSTLKIQRTQQEDSAVYLCASRPQSNTEAFFGQGTRLTVV.

This clonotype was counted only a few times. V gene TRBV6-6 combines with J gene TRBJ1-1; maybe TRBD1 (5 bases). The CDR3 has 15 residues. Germline V lookup: CDR1 MNHNY, CDR2 SVGAGI (reference sequence). Trimming pared 10 bases from V and 3 bases from J, leaving 21 bases between. DNA for the CDR3: TGTGCCATCCCGCAGTTCCAGTTAGGGGACACTGAAGCTTTCTTT. This encodes CAIPQFQLGDTEAFF.

The chain carries TRBV7-6 and TRBJ2-5; D possibly corresponds to TRBD1 (6 bases). The length of the CDR3 is 14 residues. Germline V gene sequence: CDR1 SGHVS, CDR2 FNYEAQ. Trimming cost V 5 bases and J 2 bases, with 12 bases left between them. The DNA for the CDR3 is TGTGCCAGCAGCCTCAGACAGGAACAAGAGACCCAGTACTTC. This translates into CASSLRQEQETQYF.

A few counts support this clonotype. The chain carries TRBV9 and TRBJ2-5; 10 nucleotides line up with TRBD2. The CDR3 length is 16 residues. Germline CDR1 is SGDLS and CDR2 is YYNGEE. Trimming removed 4 bases from V and 4 bases from J; junction bases left unmatched: 10. The CDR3 spells CASSQAQRGGRETQYF. The CDR3 region has the DNA TGTGCCAGCAGCCAGGCCCAGCGGGGGGGCCGAGAGACCCAGTACTTC.

This clonotype appeared a few times. This chain joins TRBV6-2 or TRBV6-3 and TRBJ1-3, with 10 positions matching TRBD1. The CDR3 totals 17 residues. J was trimmed by 0 bases and V by 7 bases; bases with no gene match: 9. CDR1 and CDR2 (germline): MNHEY, SVGEGT. CDR3 sequence: CASNSPGQGNSGNTIYF. In nucleotides, the CDR3 is TGTGCCAGCAACAGTCCGGGACAGGGGAACTCTGGAAACACCATATATTTT.

The sample holds a few counts of this clonotype. The chain uses TRBV7-6 and TRBJ2-3; 10 bases agree with TRBD2. Per the germline V gene, CDR1 is SGHVS and CDR2 is FNYEAQ. The J segment lost 2 bases and the V segment lost 1 base, leaving 9 bases of the junction unmatched. The CDR3 runs 18 residues. CDR3 sequence reads: CASSLGLAGEGYTDTQYF. The DNA for the CDR3 is TGTGCCAGCAGCTTAGGGCTAGCGGGAGAGGGATACACAGATACGCAGTATTTT.

The V and J genes are TRBV27 and TRBJ2-1; D is unclear. Looked up from germline, CDR1 is MNHEY and CDR2 is SMNVEV (reference sequence). This CDR3 contains 11 residues. Trimming removed 4 bases from V and 3 bases from J, with 1 base in between. The CDR3: CASSYYNEQFF. Written as DNA, the CDR3 is TGTGCCAGCAGTTACTACAATGAGCAGTTCTTC.

This clonotype was seen at least ten times. The rearrangement links TRBV4-3 to TRBJ1-2; D not resolved. Trimming pared 0 bases from V and 8 bases from J, leaving 13 bases between. Germline lookup yields CDR1 LGHNA and CDR2 YSLEER. The CDR3 is 14 amino acids. The CDR3 sequence: CASSQEVVGKGYTF. CDR3 DNA sequence: TGCGCCAGCAGCCAAGAAGTGGTAGGGAAAGGCTACACCTTC.

This clonotype has just a few counts. The CDR3 DNA follows: TGTGCCAGCAGTTACGGGACAGGGCGATCCTACGAGCAGTACTTC. Its protein product is CASSYGTGRSYEQYF. J is TRBJ2-7 and V is TRBV6-2 or TRBV6-3; 9 bases are shared with TRBD1. Germline values: CDR1 MNHEY, CDR2 SVGEGT. The CDR3 consists of 15 residues. Trimming at V came to 2 bases and at J to 1 base, leaving 3 bases not matched to a gene.

This clonotype was recorded at least ten times. This chain's CDR3 is CASSVGTGGYNEQFF. The CDR3 region has the DNA TGTGCCAGCAGTGTTGGGACAGGGGGCTACAATGAGCAGTTCTTC. The rearrangement joins TRBV6-4 to TRBJ2-1, with 11 positions matching TRBD1. The CDR3 is 15 amino acids. The germline V gene has CDR1 MRHNA and CDR2 SNTAGT. Trimming cost V 4 bases and J 3 bases; bases outside gene matches: 2.

This clonotype was detected many times. V usage is TRBV11-2 and J usage is TRBJ2-7; 8 bases align to TRBD2. CDR3 length equals 17 residues. Germline values: CDR1 SGHAT, CDR2 FQNNGV. J was trimmed by 0 bases and V by 4 bases; bases with no gene match: 11. Here the CDR3 reads CASSSSLAGLSSYEQYF. For the CDR3, the DNA is TGTGCCAGCAGCTCCTCCTTAGCGGGACTCAGCTCCTACGAGCAGTACTTC.

The rearrangement uses TRBV18 and TRBJ2-3, with D perhaps matching TRBD1 (5 bases). The CDR3 is 12 amino acids. V shed 6 bases and J shed 3 bases, with 7 bases lying between them. Germline V lookup: CDR1 KGHSH, CDR2 LQKENI. The CDR3 sequence: CASSGATDTQYF. CDR3 in DNA: TGTGCCAGCTCTGGGGCAACAGATACGCAGTATTTT.

This rearrangement joins TRBV28 to TRBJ1-2; D gene ambiguous. From germline, CDR1 is MDHEN and CDR2 SYDVKM. This CDR3 comprises 13 residues. Deletions cut 5 bases from V and 8 bases from J, with 15 bases between. CDR3 sequence: CASSTRGFRGYTF. CDR3 DNA: TGTGCCAGCAGTACAAGAGGGTTTAGGGGCTACACCTTC.

The J gene is TRBJ2-3, the V gene TRBV27; 8 bases line up with TRBD1. The germline gives CDR1 MNHEY, CDR2 SMNVEV (reference sequence). CDR3 length equals 15 residues. With 7 bases clipped from V and 2 bases from J, the junction kept 8 bases outside the gene matches. The CDR3 coding sequence is TGTGCCAGCAACCAGGGGGCGCCTAACACAGATACGCAGTATTTT. Protein sequence: CASNQGAPNTDTQYF.

The chain couples TRBV15 to TRBJ1-4; D remains ambiguous. V was pared by 2 bases and J by 5 bases, with 18 bases between. The CDR3 has 17 amino acids. CDR1 and CDR2 from the germline V gene are LNHNV and YYDKDF (reference sequence). The CDR3: CATSRNIPPPLNEKLFF. In DNA form, the CDR3 reads TGTGCCACCAGCAGAAATATTCCCCCGCCCCTAAATGAAAAACTGTTTTTT.

The chain uses TRBV7-9 and TRBJ2-5; TRBD2 aligns across 10 bases. V trimming: 7 bases; J trimming: 3 bases; junction bases outside the gene matches: 2. The germline V gene encodes CDR1 SEHNR and CDR2 FQNEAQ (reference sequence). This CDR3 is 13 amino acids long. The CDR3 sequence is CASNGLAEETQYF. The CDR3 DNA sequence: TGTGCCAGCAACGGACTAGCGGAAGAGACCCAGTACTTC.

This clonotype was observed at least ten times. This sequence joins TRBV12-3 or TRBV12-4 and TRBJ1-5, with a weak D call TRBD1 (5 bases). Deletions cut 0 bases from V and 1 base from J, with 7 bases between. The CDR3 is made up of 15 amino acids. Here the CDR3 DNA reads TGTGCCAGCAGTTTAGCGGGGGGGAGCAATCAGCCCCAGCATTTT. Translated, it gives CASSLAGGSNQPQHF.